The present T cell receptor (beta chain) was sequenced within a study of graft-versus-host responses after intestinal transplantation. Overall study context: Transplantation in recipients was multivisceral, liver-intestinal, or isolated intestinal.

Method: immunoSEQ multiplex PCR; TCRdb's copy keeps in-frame clones and lacks some. The sample has approximately 80,000 clones, about 88% seen once. In regard to this clone: Its specificity is unknown.

V lost 0 bases and J 6 bases, leaving 9 bases between the germline ends. CDR1 is SGDLS, CDR2 YYNGEE, per germline. This CDR3 is 13 amino acids long. The chain couples TRBV9 to TRBJ1-1, with no clear D. The TCR comes from a human donor who received an intestinal transplant. The specimen comprised unstimulated CD4+ T cells sorted from spleen or lymph node cells, sampled before intestinal transplant. The CDR3 here is CASSVAGVAEAFF. The CDR3 bases are TGTGCCAGCAGCGTAGCCGGGGTGGCTGAAGCTTTCTTT.